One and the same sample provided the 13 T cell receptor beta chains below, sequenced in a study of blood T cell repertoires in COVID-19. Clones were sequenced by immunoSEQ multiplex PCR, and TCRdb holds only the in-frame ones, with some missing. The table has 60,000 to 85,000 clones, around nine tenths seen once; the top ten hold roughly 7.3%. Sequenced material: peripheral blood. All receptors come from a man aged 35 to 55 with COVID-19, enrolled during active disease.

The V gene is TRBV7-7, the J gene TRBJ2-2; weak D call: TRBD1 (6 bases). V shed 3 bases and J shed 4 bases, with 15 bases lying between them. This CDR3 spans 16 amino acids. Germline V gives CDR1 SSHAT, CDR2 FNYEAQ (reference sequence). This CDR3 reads CASSLTPAQGTGELFF. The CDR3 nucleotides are TGTGCCAGCAGCTTGACCCCAGCACAGGGCACCGGGGAGCTGTTTTTT.

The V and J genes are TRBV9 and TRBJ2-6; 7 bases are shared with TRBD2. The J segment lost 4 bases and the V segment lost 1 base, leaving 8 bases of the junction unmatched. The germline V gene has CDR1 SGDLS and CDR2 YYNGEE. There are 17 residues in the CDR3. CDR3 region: CASSVRGDSTGANVLTF. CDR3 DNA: TGTGCCAGCAGCGTACGGGGGGACTCTACCGGGGCCAACGTCCTGACTTTC.

The CDR3 is CSVEPAGGPETQYF. The CDR3 DNA reads as TGCAGCGTTGAGCCCGCGGGGGGGCCAGAGACCCAGTACTTC. This chain links TRBV29-1 with TRBJ2-5, with TRBD2 matching over 9 bases. The CDR3 has 14 amino acids. Germline V gene sequence: CDR1 SQVTM, CDR2 ANQGSEA. J was trimmed by 4 bases and V by 3 bases; bases with no gene match: 6.

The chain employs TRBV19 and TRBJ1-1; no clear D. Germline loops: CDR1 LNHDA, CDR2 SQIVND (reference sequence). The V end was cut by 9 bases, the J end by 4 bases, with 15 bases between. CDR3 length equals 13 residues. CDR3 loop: CASRDNIGTEAFF. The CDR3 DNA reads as TGTGCCAGCCGGGATAATATTGGCACTGAAGCTTTCTTT.

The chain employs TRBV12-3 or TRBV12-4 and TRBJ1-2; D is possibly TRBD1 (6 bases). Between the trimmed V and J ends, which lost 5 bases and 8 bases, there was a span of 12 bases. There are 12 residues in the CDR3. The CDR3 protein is CASSRQAGGYTF. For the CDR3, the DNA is TGTGCCAGCAGTCGACAGGCAGGCGGCTACACCTTC.

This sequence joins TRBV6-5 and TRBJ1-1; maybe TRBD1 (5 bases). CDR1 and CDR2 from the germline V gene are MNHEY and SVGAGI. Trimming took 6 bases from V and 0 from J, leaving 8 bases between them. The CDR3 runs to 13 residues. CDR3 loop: CASSGHLNTEAFF. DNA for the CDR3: TGTGCCAGCAGCGGACATCTGAACACTGAAGCTTTCTTT.

As DNA, the CDR3 is TGCGCCAGCAGCTTGTCACCTAGCGGGGGGAAAGAGACCCAGTACTTC. Its translation is CASSLSPSGGKETQYF. The chain is built from TRBV5-1 and TRBJ2-5; 11 bases line up with TRBD2. The CDR3 has 16 amino acids. CDR1 and CDR2 (germline): SGHRS, YFSETQ. Trimming at V came to 1 base and at J to 3 bases, leaving 5 bases not matched to a gene. Looking up the rest from reference TRBV5-1 and TRBJ2-5 gives the full variable domain: KAGVTQTPRYLIKTRGQQVTLSCSPISGHRSVSWYQQTPGQGLQFLFEYFSETQRNKGNFPGRFSGRQFSNSRSEMNVSTLELGDSALYLCASSLSPSGGKETQYFGPGTRLLVL.

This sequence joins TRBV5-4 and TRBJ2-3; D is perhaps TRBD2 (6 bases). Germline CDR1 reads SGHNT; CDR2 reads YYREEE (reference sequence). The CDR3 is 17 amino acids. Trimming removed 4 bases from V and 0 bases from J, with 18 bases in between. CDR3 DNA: TGTGCCAGCAGCGGAACGCTGAGCGGGCTTAGCACAGATACGCAGTATTTT. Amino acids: CASSGTLSGLSTDTQYF.

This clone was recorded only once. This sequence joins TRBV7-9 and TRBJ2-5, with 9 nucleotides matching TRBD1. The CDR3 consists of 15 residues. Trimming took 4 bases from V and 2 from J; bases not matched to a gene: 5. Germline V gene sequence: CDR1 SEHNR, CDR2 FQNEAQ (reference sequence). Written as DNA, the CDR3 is TGTGCCAGCAGCTCCCGACAGGGGGTTCAAGAGACCCAGTACTTC. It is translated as CASSSRQGVQETQYF.

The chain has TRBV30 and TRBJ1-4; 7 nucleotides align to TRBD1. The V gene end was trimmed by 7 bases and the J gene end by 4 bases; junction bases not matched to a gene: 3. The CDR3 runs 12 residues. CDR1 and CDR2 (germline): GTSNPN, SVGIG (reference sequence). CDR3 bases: TGTGCCTCACAGGGGCGTAATGAAAAACTGTTTTTT. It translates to CASQGRNEKLFF.

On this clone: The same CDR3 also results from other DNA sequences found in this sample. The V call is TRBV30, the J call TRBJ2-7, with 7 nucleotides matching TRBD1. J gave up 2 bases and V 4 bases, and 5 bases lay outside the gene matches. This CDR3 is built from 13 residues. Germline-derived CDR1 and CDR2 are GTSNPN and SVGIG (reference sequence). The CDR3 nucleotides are TGTGCCTGGAAACCGGGACAGACCTACGAGCAGTACTTC. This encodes CAWKPGQTYEQYF.

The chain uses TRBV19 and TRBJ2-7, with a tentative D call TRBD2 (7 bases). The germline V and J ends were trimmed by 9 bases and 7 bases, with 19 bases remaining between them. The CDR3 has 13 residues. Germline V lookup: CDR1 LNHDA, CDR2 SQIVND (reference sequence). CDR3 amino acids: CASNNGGAQEQYF. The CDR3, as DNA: TGTGCCAGCAACAATGGGGGGGCGCAGGAGCAGTACTTC.

CDR3 nucleotides: TGTGCCAGCAGCCTCACTAGCTACGAGCAGTACTTC. It specifies CASSLTSYEQYF. This chain joins TRBV2 and TRBJ2-7, with D possibly matching TRBD2 (5 bases). This CDR3 is 12 amino acids long. CDR1 and CDR2 (germline): SNHLY, FYNNEI. V was cut by 6 bases and J by 3 bases, with 9 bases left in between. Based on the CDR3 plus reference TRBV2 and TRBJ2-7, the full variable domain is EPEVTQTPSHQVTQMGQEVILRCVPISNHLYFYWYRQILGQKVEFLVSFYNNEISEKSEIFDDQFSVERPDGSNFTLKIRSTKLEDSAMYFCASSLTSYEQYFGPGTRLTVT.